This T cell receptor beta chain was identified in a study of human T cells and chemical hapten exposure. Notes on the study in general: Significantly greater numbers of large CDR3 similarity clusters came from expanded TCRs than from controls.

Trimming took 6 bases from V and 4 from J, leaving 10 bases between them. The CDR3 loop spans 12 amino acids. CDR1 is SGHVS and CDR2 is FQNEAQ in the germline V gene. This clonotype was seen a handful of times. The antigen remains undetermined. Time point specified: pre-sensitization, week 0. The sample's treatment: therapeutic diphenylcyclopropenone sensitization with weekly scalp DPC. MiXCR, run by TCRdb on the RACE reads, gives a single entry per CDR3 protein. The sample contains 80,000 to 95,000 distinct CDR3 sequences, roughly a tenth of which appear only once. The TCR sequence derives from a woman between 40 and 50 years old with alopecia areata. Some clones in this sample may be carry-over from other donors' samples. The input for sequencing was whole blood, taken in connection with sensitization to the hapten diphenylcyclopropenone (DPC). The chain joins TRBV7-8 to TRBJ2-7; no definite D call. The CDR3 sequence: CASSLIGYEQYF. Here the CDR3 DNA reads TGTGCCAGCAGTCTTATAGGGTACGAGCAGTACTTC.